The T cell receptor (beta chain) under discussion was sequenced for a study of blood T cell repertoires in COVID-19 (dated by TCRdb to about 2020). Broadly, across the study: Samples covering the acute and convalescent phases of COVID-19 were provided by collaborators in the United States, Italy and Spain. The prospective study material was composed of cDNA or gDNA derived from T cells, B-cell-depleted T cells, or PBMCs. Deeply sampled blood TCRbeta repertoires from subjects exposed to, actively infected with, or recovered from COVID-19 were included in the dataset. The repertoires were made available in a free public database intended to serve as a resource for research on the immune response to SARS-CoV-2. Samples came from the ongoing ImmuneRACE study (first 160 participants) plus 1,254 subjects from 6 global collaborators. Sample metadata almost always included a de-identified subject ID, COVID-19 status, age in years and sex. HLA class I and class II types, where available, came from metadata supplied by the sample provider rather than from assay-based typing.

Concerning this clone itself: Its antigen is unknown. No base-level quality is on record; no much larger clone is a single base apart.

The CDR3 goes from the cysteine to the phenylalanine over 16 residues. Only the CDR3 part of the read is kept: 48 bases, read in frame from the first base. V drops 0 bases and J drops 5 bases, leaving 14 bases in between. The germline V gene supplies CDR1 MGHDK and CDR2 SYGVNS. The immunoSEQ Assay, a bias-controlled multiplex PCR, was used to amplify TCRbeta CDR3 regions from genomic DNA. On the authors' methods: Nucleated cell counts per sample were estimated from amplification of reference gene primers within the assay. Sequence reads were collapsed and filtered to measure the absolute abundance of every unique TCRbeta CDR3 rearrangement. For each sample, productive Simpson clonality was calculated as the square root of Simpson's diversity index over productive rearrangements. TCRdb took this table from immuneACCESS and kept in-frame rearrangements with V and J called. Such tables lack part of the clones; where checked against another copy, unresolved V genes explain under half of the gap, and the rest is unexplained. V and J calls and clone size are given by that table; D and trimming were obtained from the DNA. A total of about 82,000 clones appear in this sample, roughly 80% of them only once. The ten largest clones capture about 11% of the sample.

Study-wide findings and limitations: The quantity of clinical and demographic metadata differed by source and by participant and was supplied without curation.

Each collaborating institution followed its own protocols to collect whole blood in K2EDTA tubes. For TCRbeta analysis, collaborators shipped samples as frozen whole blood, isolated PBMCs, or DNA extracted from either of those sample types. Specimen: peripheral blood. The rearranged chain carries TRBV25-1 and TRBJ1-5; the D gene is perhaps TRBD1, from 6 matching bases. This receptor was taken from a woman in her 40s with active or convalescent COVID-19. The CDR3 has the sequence CASSEYGRGEDQPQHF. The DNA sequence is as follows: TGTGCCAGCAGTGAATATGGCAGGGGTGAGGATCAGCCCCAGCATTTT.